The 22 T cell receptor beta chains reported below all come from one sample, sequenced in a study of T cell repertoires in cytomegalovirus infection. For these receptors, no antigen is known. TCRdb called the reads again in MiXCR, with one record for every CDR3 protein. The repertoire has about 400,000 distinct CDR3 sequences, roughly 34% of them found once; the top ten carry about 13%. Sequenced material: cultured PBMCs, taken from culture after CMV antigen stimulation. The source is a human donor in good health (CMV status not recorded). Some clones in this sample may be carry-over from other donors' samples.

V and J are TRBV12-3 or TRBV12-4 and TRBJ2-1; a weak D match, TRBD2 (5 bases). CDR3 size: 12 residues. V lost 6 bases and J 4 bases, leaving 7 bases between the germline ends. The CDR3 DNA sequence: TGTGCCAGCAGGTCGGGATACAATGAGCAGTTCTTC. It codes for CASRSGYNEQFF.

This CDR3 reads CASSKTSGLAVNEQFF. The CDR3 DNA sequence: TGTGCCAGCAGCAAAACTTCGGGACTAGCCGTCAATGAGCAGTTCTTC. The rearrangement links TRBV7-9 to TRBJ2-1; 9 nucleotides line up with TRBD2. CDR3 size: 16 residues. J lost 6 bases, V lost 5 bases, and 11 bases had no gene match. CDR1 and CDR2 from the germline V gene are SEHNR and FQNEAQ (reference sequence).

The rearrangement joins TRBV5-6 to TRBJ1-5; D unclear. Germline assignment: CDR1 SGHDT and CDR2 YYEEEE. Trimming left V 3 bases short and J 1 base short, with 11 bases between. The CDR3 has 15 residues. In DNA, the CDR3 is TGTGCCAGCAGCTCCTTCCGACGGAGCAATCAGCCCCAGCATTTT. As protein: CASSSFRRSNQPQHF.

This rearrangement joins TRBV19 to TRBJ2-7; 13 bases line up with TRBD2. V shed 5 bases and J 1 base; nucleotides not matched to a gene: 2. The CDR3 has 15 residues. The V gene's germline CDR1 is LNHDA and CDR2 SQIVND (reference sequence). The CDR3 loop is CASSSGLAGSYEQYF. CDR3 nucleotides: TGTGCCAGTAGTTCGGGACTAGCGGGATCCTACGAGCAGTACTTC.

This clonotype turned up a few times. The V and J genes are TRBV24-1 and TRBJ2-7, with 7 bases identical to TRBD1. J was trimmed by 9 bases and V by 2 bases; bases with no gene match: 9. Germline V CDR1 and CDR2: KGHDR, SFDVKD. The CDR3 totals 14 residues. CDR3 loop: CATSDSRGWTGQYF. DNA for the CDR3: TGTGCCACCAGTGATTCCAGGGGGTGGACTGGGCAGTACTTC.

This clonotype was seen only a few times. The J gene is TRBJ2-7, the V gene TRBV12-3 or TRBV12-4, with 9 nucleotides matching TRBD1. V lost 3 bases to trimming and J lost 6 bases; unmatched junction nucleotides: 6. The CDR3 runs 14 residues. CDR3 in DNA: TGTGCCAGCAGTTTTCCGGGACAGGGCTCCGAGCAGTACTTC. Translated: CASSFPGQGSEQYF.

This clonotype was detected once. This chain uses TRBV2 with TRBJ2-3; 7 nucleotides agree with TRBD2. The germline V gene encodes CDR1 SNHLY and CDR2 FYNNEI. This CDR3 is 17 amino acids long. The J segment lost 0 bases and the V segment lost 6 bases, leaving 12 bases of the junction unmatched. The CDR3 DNA sequence: TGTGCCAGCAGAGGGAGGGACTTGGTTACTAGCACAGATACGCAGTATTTT. This translates into CASRGRDLVTSTDTQYF.

This clonotype was seen ten or more times. The rearrangement uses TRBV2 and TRBJ2-7, with 7 bases identical to TRBD2. Germline V gene data show CDR1 as SNHLY and CDR2 as FYNNEI. The CDR3 is 12 residues long. J lost 7 bases, V lost 6 bases, and 6 bases had no gene match. The CDR3 DNA is TGTGCCAGCAGCCAGGGACTAAGGGAGCAGTACTTC. It encodes CASSQGLREQYF.

The rearrangement links TRBV7-2 to TRBJ2-2, with 9 bases fitting TRBD2. The CDR3 is 14 residues long. V lost 7 bases to trimming and J lost 2 bases; unmatched junction nucleotides: 2. The germline V gene encodes CDR1 SGHTA and CDR2 FQGNSA. The chain's CDR3 is CASKREANTGELFF. The CDR3 region has the DNA TGTGCCAGCAAGCGGGAGGCAAACACCGGGGAGCTGTTTTTT. Looking up the rest from reference TRBV7-2 and TRBJ2-2 gives the full variable domain: GAGVSQSPSNKVTEKGKDVELRCDPISGHTALYWYRQSLGQGLEFLIYFQGNSAPDKSGLPSDRFSAERTGGSVSTLTIQRTQQEDSAVYLCASKREANTGELFFGEGSRLTVL.

This chain joins TRBV19 and TRBJ1-6; D might be TRBD1 (6 bases). Germline values: CDR1 LNHDA, CDR2 SQIVND (reference sequence). Trimming shortened V by 7 bases and J by 4 bases, and 14 bases separated the two germline ends. This CDR3 is built from 15 residues. The CDR3 sequence: CASKELDSYNSPLHF. The CDR3 nucleotides read TGTGCCAGTAAAGAACTGGACAGTTATAATTCACCCCTCCACTTT.

The J gene is TRBJ2-3, the V gene TRBV7-8; 7 nucleotides line up with TRBD1. This CDR3 comprises 14 residues. Germline V gives CDR1 SGHVS, CDR2 FQNEAQ. With 4 bases clipped from V and 7 bases from J, the junction kept 8 bases outside the gene matches. The CDR3 spells CASSSTDRTYTQYF. The CDR3 DNA reads as TGTGCCAGCAGCTCGACGGACAGGACCTATACGCAGTATTTT.

This chain links TRBV28 with TRBJ1-1; TRBD1 is a possible D gene (6 bases). V was pared by 10 bases and J by 6 bases, with 9 bases between. The CDR3 runs 10 residues. Germline CDR1 MDHEN, CDR2 SYDVKM. The CDR3 region has the DNA TGTGCCACGGGGGGGCCTGAAGCTTTCTTT. As protein: CATGGPEAFF.

The chain combines TRBV7-2 with TRBJ1-3; no clear D. With 6 bases removed from V and 2 bases from J, the gap between germline ends came to 11 bases. This CDR3 has 14 amino acids. Germline assignment: CDR1 SGHTA and CDR2 FQGNSA. The CDR3 DNA sequence: TGTGCCAGCAGTGTATTACCCACTGGAAACACCATATATTTT. This encodes CASSVLPTGNTIYF. Together with reference TRBV7-2 and TRBJ1-3, the CDR3 gives the full variable domain: GAGVSQSPSNKVTEKGKDVELRCDPISGHTALYWYRQSLGQGLEFLIYFQGNSAPDKSGLPSDRFSAERTGGSVSTLTIQRTQQEDSAVYLCASSVLPTGNTIYFGEGSWLTVV.

The V and J genes are TRBV29-1 and TRBJ2-3; 10 nucleotides align to TRBD2. Per germline, CDR1 SQVTM and CDR2 ANQGSEA. J gave up 4 bases and V 1 base, and 8 bases lay outside the gene matches. The CDR3 is 16 residues long. The CDR3 nucleotides are TGCAGCGTTGAAGGCGCTAGCGGGAGTGTTTCAGATACGCAGTATTTT. Its protein is CSVEGASGSVSDTQYF.

V gene TRBV11-2 combines with J gene TRBJ2-7; 9 nucleotides align to TRBD2. In germline, CDR1 is SGHAT, CDR2 FQNNGV. This CDR3 spans 15 amino acids. Trimming removed 0 bases from V and 5 bases from J; junction bases left unmatched: 5. CDR3 in amino acids: CASSLEGGRDHEQYV. CDR3 DNA: TGTGCCAGCAGCTTAGAGGGCGGGAGGGACCACGAGCAGTACGTC.

CDR3 sequence: CASSLLNGIGEQYF. The CDR3 DNA reads TGTGCCAGCAGCTTACTAAACGGGATCGGCGAGCAGTACTTC. The rearrangement links TRBV7-2 to TRBJ2-7; the D gene is possibly TRBD2 (5 bases). The V gene lost 2 bases and the J gene lost 6 bases, with 14 bases spanning the gap. The CDR3 has 14 amino acids. CDR1 SGHTA and CDR2 FQGNSA come from the germline V gene.

This chain connects TRBV2 to TRBJ2-3, with 10 bases identical to TRBD1. V lost 8 bases to trimming and J lost 4 bases; unmatched junction nucleotides: 12. CDR3 length: 16 residues. Per the germline V gene, CDR1 is SNHLY and CDR2 is FYNNEI. This chain's CDR3 is CASATYGTGDSDTQYF. The DNA of the CDR3 is TGTGCCAGCGCCACGTATGGGACAGGGGATTCAGATACGCAGTATTTT.

The V gene is TRBV6-5, the J gene TRBJ2-5, with 9 bases identical to TRBD1. With 0 bases clipped from V and 4 bases from J, the junction kept 9 bases outside the gene matches. This CDR3 is 17 amino acids long. Germline-derived CDR1 and CDR2 are MNHEY and SVGAGI. This chain's CDR3 is CASSYSPPTGGGETQYF. In DNA form, the CDR3 reads TGTGCCAGCAGTTACTCCCCGCCTACAGGGGGCGGAGAGACCCAGTACTTC.

Many counts were recorded for this clonotype. V usage is TRBV7-9 and J usage is TRBJ1-2, with a tentative D call TRBD1 (6 bases). The V end lost 3 bases, the J end lost 7 bases, and 15 bases lay between the germline ends. The germline gives CDR1 SEHNR, CDR2 FQNEAQ (reference sequence). This CDR3 is 14 amino acids long. DNA for the CDR3: TGTGCCAGCAGCTTTCCTGACAGGTCTTCTGGCTACACCTTC. Protein sequence: CASSFPDRSSGYTF.

This clonotype turned up a few times. V and J are TRBV7-3 and TRBJ1-2; 7 nucleotides line up with TRBD1. The V segment lost 1 base and the J segment 3 bases; nucleotides outside the gene matches: 5. The germline gives CDR1 SGHTA, CDR2 FQGTGA. The CDR3 totals 15 residues. The DNA for the CDR3 is TGTGCCAGCAGCTTAAACGCCAGGGGGGACTATGGCTACACCTTC. Protein: CASSLNARGDYGYTF.

This clonotype was seen ten or more times. The chain has TRBV29-1 and TRBJ1-1; a possible D gene is TRBD1 (5 bases). The germline gives CDR1 SQVTM, CDR2 ANQGSEA. With 4 bases removed from V and 1 base from J, the gap between germline ends came to 10 bases. The CDR3 totals 13 residues. CDR3 in amino acids: CSVVRQGNTEAFF. CDR3 DNA: TGCAGCGTTGTACGGCAGGGGAACACTGAAGCTTTCTTT.

The chain employs TRBV11-2 and TRBJ2-5; D is unclear. Germline lookup yields CDR1 SGHAT and CDR2 FQNNGV. With 5 bases removed from V and 0 bases from J, the gap between germline ends came to 10 bases. The CDR3 extends over 14 amino acids. Here the CDR3 DNA reads TGTGCCAGCAGCCAAAATATTGACCAAGAGACCCAGTACTTC. This codes for CASSQNIDQETQYF.